This is a list of T cell receptor beta chains from one sample in a study of blood T cell repertoires in COVID-19. Sequencing was performed with immunoSEQ multiplex PCR; in TCRdb, only in-frame clones are kept and a portion is missing. The sample lists some 330,000 clones, about 92% occurring once. Sequenced sample: PBMCs or T cells enriched from blood (not recorded which). The receptors shown here come from a woman aged 25 to 39 who had recovered from COVID-19. CDR3s include the opening cysteine and the closing phenylalanine or tryptophan. Each record gives: V gene, J gene, clone size, D gene, CDR3 protein, CDR3 DNA. The D gene is left open where the match is weak. Size is omitted from some rows. Given values are once, few, many or a class for expanded clones.

v_call: TRBV9
j_call: TRBJ2-3
clone_size: .
d_call: .
cdr3_aa: CASSVATGGSTDTQYF
cdr3_nt: TGTGCCAGCAGCGTAGCTACTGGCGGTAGCACAGATACGCAGTATTTT

v_call: TRBV27
j_call: TRBJ2-7
clone_size: .
d_call: TRBD1
cdr3_aa: CASSAPGQGTSYEQYF
cdr3_nt: TGTGCCAGCAGTGCCCCGGGACAGGGGACCTCCTACGAGCAGTACTTC

v_call: TRBV7-9
j_call: TRBJ2-3
clone_size: .
d_call: .
cdr3_aa: CASSLETDTQYF
cdr3_nt: TGTGCCAGCAGCCTCGAGACAGATACGCAGTATTTT

v_call: TRBV29-1
j_call: TRBJ2-7
clone_size: .
d_call: .
cdr3_aa: CSARTRTYEQYF
cdr3_nt: TGCAGCGCCAGAACTAGGACCTACGAGCAGTACTTC

v_call: TRBV28
j_call: TRBJ2-7
clone_size: .
d_call: .
cdr3_aa: CASHDGDFYEQYF
cdr3_nt: TGTGCCAGCCACGACGGGGACTTCTACGAGCAGTACTTC

v_call: TRBV18
j_call: TRBJ1-1
clone_size: .
d_call: .
cdr3_aa: CASSHGTGSMNTEAFF
cdr3_nt: TGTGCCAGCTCACACGGGACTGGAAGCATGAACACTGAAGCTTTCTTT

v_call: TRBV5-1
j_call: TRBJ2-1
clone_size: .
d_call: .
cdr3_aa: CASSSGGDLHNEQFF
cdr3_nt: TGCGCCAGCAGCTCCGGAGGGGACTTACACAATGAGCAGTTCTTC

v_call: TRBV7-9
j_call: TRBJ2-3
clone_size: .
d_call: TRBD1
cdr3_aa: CASSSGQGADTQYF
cdr3_nt: TGTGCCAGCAGCTCTGGACAGGGGGCGGATACGCAGTATTTT

v_call: TRBV7-8
j_call: TRBJ1-2
clone_size: .
d_call: TRBD1
cdr3_aa: CASSTRQGPYGYTF
cdr3_nt: TGTGCCAGCAGCACCCGACAGGGCCCCTATGGCTACACCTTC

v_call: TRBV7-2
j_call: TRBJ2-5
clone_size: .
d_call: .
cdr3_aa: CASSFVYQETQYF
cdr3_nt: TGTGCCAGCAGCTTTGTATATCAAGAGACCCAGTACTTC

v_call: TRBV24-1
j_call: TRBJ1-2
clone_size: once
d_call: TRBD1
cdr3_aa: CATSDSRTGSGYTF
cdr3_nt: TGTGCCACCAGTGATTCACGGACAGGGTCAGGCTACACCTTC

v_call: TRBV10-3
j_call: TRBJ2-3
clone_size: once
d_call: .
cdr3_aa: CAISGLAEASTDTQYF
cdr3_nt: TGTGCCATCAGTGGATTAGCGGAAGCTAGCACAGATACGCAGTATTTT

v_call: TRBV5-1
j_call: TRBJ2-7
clone_size: .
d_call: TRBD1
cdr3_aa: CASSLTSGTGGHEQYF
cdr3_nt: TGCGCCAGCAGCTTGACCTCCGGGACAGGGGGCCACGAGCAGTACTTC

v_call: TRBV19
j_call: TRBJ2-7
clone_size: .
d_call: .
cdr3_aa: CASSIVGPEGYF
cdr3_nt: TGTGCCAGTAGTATAGTGGGCCCCGAGGGGTACTTC

v_call: TRBV11-2
j_call: TRBJ2-7
clone_size: .
d_call: TRBD1
cdr3_aa: CASSLDGFGQATYEQYF
cdr3_nt: TGTGCCAGCAGCTTAGATGGGTTCGGACAGGCTACCTACGAGCAGTACTTC

v_call: TRBV10-3
j_call: TRBJ2-4
clone_size: .
d_call: TRBD1
cdr3_aa: CAISGGLGDRDKNIQYF
cdr3_nt: TGTGCCATCAGTGGTGGACTCGGGGACAGGGACAAAAACATTCAGTACTTC

v_call: TRBV5-6
j_call: TRBJ1-5
clone_size: .
d_call: .
cdr3_aa: CASSLVLVGGVSNQPQHF
cdr3_nt: TGTGCCAGCAGCTTGGTGCTAGTTGGGGGGGTTAGCAATCAGCCCCAGCATTTT

v_call: TRBV19
j_call: TRBJ2-3
clone_size: .
d_call: .
cdr3_aa: CASSIGGGRSTDTQYF
cdr3_nt: TGTGCCAGTAGTATAGGCGGTGGAAGGAGCACAGATACGCAGTATTTT

v_call: TRBV27
j_call: TRBJ2-7
clone_size: .
d_call: TRBD2
cdr3_aa: CASSLRDSGRYAYEQYF
cdr3_nt: TGTGCCAGCAGTCTCAGGGATAGCGGGAGGTACGCCTACGAGCAGTACTTC

v_call: TRBV7-9
j_call: TRBJ1-3
clone_size: .
d_call: .
cdr3_aa: CASSVDGLSGNTIYF
cdr3_nt: TGTGCCAGCAGCGTGGACGGACTCTCTGGAAACACCATATATTTT

v_call: TRBV28
j_call: TRBJ1-1
clone_size: .
d_call: .
cdr3_aa: CASSPGVIVNTEAFF
cdr3_nt: TGTGCCAGCAGTCCAGGGGTGATCGTGAACACTGAAGCTTTCTTT

v_call: TRBV9
j_call: TRBJ2-7
clone_size: .
d_call: .
cdr3_aa: CASSVDVSGYSYEQYF
cdr3_nt: TGTGCCAGCAGCGTAGATGTCAGCGGCTACTCCTACGAGCAGTACTTC

v_call: TRBV2
j_call: TRBJ1-5
clone_size: once
d_call: .
cdr3_aa: CASSGFSLGGQPQHF
cdr3_nt: TGTGCCAGCAGTGGATTTAGTTTGGGAGGTCAGCCCCAGCATTTT

v_call: TRBV14
j_call: TRBJ1-2
clone_size: once
d_call: .
cdr3_aa: CASSQVSGFDGYTF
cdr3_nt: TGTGCCAGCAGCCAAGTATCCGGGTTTGACGGCTACACCTTC

v_call: TRBV5-1
j_call: TRBJ2-7
clone_size: once
d_call: .
cdr3_aa: CASSSSSYEQYF
cdr3_nt: TGCGCCAGCAGCTCTAGCTCCTACGAGCAGTACTTC